This T cell receptor beta chain was found in a study of cytomegalovirus exposure and HLA in healthy donors. V was cut by 1 base and J by 2 bases, with 16 bases left in between. Germline V gene sequence: CDR1 SGHDT, CDR2 YYEEEE. The CDR3 has 16 amino acids. Study-level results: One variant, a missense change in DCLRE1C, was linked in a later analysis to TCR beta V- and J-gene trimming. Compared with the approximately 680-donor mean, an Asian-associated ancestry cluster reportedly had fewer N-insertions, according to a later analysis. Cytomegalovirus status was reportedly diagnosed by the classifier with high specificity and sensitivity.

About this clone: Antigen unknown.

PCR used 60 Vbeta primers and 13 Jbeta primers. Profiling relied on immunoSEQ multiplex PCR, and the TCRdb table lists in-frame clones only, not all of them. The repertoire includes 170,000 or so clones, 70% to 75% of them detected once, and about 2.7% sits in the top ten. V usage is TRBV5-6 and J usage is TRBJ2-7, with a tentative D call TRBD1 (6 bases). Sample: PBMCs. The TCR originated in a male donor in good health and CMV-seronegative. The CDR3 DNA reads as TGTGCCAGCAGCTTGTTCCATAGGGGGACCACCTACGAGCAGTACTTC. Its translation: CASSLFHRGTTYEQYF.